The 30 T cell receptor beta chains in this list originate from one sample, sequenced in a study of cytomegalovirus exposure and HLA in healthy donors (dated by TCRdb to 2015 to 2018). Library construction relied on the immunoSEQ multiplex PCR assay. Drawn from immuneACCESS, this table holds only the in-frame rearrangements with V and J called that TCRdb kept. Clones are partly lost; checked studies trace under half to an unresolved V gene and leave the rest unexplained. Here the sample has some 240,000 clones; roughly 85% occur a single time. The ten largest clones take up roughly 5.7% of the sample. Specimen: PBMCs. Source of these receptors: a woman between 18 and 29 years old in good health and CMV-seronegative.

The CDR3 nucleotides read TGTGCCAGCAGCTTTTTTTACAACCAGGGGATGTTTTCCCAGTATTTT. This gives the protein CASSFFYNQGMFSQYF. This chain joins TRBV5-6 and TRBJ2-3, with D possibly matching TRBD1 (6 bases). Trimming cost V 2 bases and J 12 bases, with 25 bases left between them. CDR3 length: 16 amino acids. Germline CDR1 and CDR2: SGHDT and YYEEEE.

This chain joins TRBV9 and TRBJ1-1; D is possibly TRBD1 (5 bases). The germline V gene has CDR1 SGDLS and CDR2 YYNGEE. The V end lost 4 bases, the J end lost 5 bases, and 18 bases lay between the germline ends. The CDR3 length is 15 residues. CDR3 DNA: TGTGCCAGCAGCCCCCCGTCTAAGGGGAAAACTGAAGCTTTCTTT. Residues: CASSPPSKGKTEAFF.

The V gene is TRBV4-1, the J gene TRBJ2-7; 9 nucleotides match TRBD2. The CDR3 has 17 residues. After removal of 3 bases from V and 5 bases from J, the junction contained 14 bases not matched to a gene. Germline CDR1 MGHRA, CDR2 YSYEKL. The CDR3: CASSQQLAGVTRNEQYF. The CDR3 DNA follows: TGCGCCAGCAGCCAGCAATTAGCGGGGGTTACGAGGAACGAGCAGTACTTC.

The rearrangement uses TRBV20-1 and TRBJ2-3; D is perhaps TRBD2 (6 bases). Trimming left V 3 bases short and J 11 bases short, with 12 bases between. Germline values: CDR1 DFQATT, CDR2 SNEGSKA (reference sequence). The CDR3 extends over 11 amino acids. The CDR3, as DNA: TGCAGTGCTAGGGGGGGAGTCGAGCAGTATTTT. This sequence encodes CSARGGVEQYF.

This chain joins TRBV28 and TRBJ1-2, with unresolved D. Germline CDR1 and CDR2: MDHEN and SYDVKM. Trimming took off 6 bases at V and 7 bases at J, with 6 bases between the two ends. This CDR3 has 10 amino acids. Here the CDR3 DNA reads TGTGCCAGCAGGGACTTTGGCTACACCTTC. It is translated as CASRDFGYTF.

This chain joins TRBV29-1 and TRBJ1-3; D gene unclear. This CDR3 comprises 13 residues. Trimming took off 4 bases at V and 4 bases at J, with 11 bases between the two ends. CDR1 and CDR2 from the germline V gene are SQVTM and ANQGSEA. This CDR3 is CSVATGSGNTIYF. DNA of the CDR3: TGCAGCGTTGCGACGGGATCCGGAAACACCATATATTTT.

The V call is TRBV25-1, the J call TRBJ2-3, with no clear D. V was trimmed by 2 bases and J by 8 bases, leaving 11 bases between them. This CDR3 has 13 amino acids. Germline V gene sequence: CDR1 MGHDK, CDR2 SYGVNS. CDR3 sequence reads: CASSELGTGTQYF. CDR3 bases: TGTGCCAGCAGTGAACTCGGAACCGGTACGCAGTATTTT.

V is TRBV9 and J is TRBJ1-3; D gene ambiguous. The ends were cut back, 0 bases at V and 4 bases at J, with 14 bases in the middle. Germline loops: CDR1 SGDLS, CDR2 YYNGEE. The CDR3 is 16 amino acids. CDR3 amino acids: CASSVAGDRGGNTIYF. CDR3 nucleotides: TGTGCCAGCAGCGTAGCCGGGGATCGAGGAGGAAACACCATATATTTT.

The rearrangement links TRBV4-1 to TRBJ2-1, with D perhaps matching TRBD2 (5 bases). V was shortened by 1 base and J by 5 bases, with 12 bases between the two germline ends. The germline V gene has CDR1 MGHRA and CDR2 YSYEKL. The CDR3 extends over 15 amino acids. CDR3 nucleotide sequence: TGCGCCAGCAGCCAAGTGTGGACTGTAAACAATGAGCAGTTCTTC. Encoded protein: CASSQVWTVNNEQFF.

This clone showed up just once. The chain links TRBV27 to TRBJ1-1; D not resolved. The CDR3 length is 15 residues. V was shortened by 5 bases and J by 1 base, with 14 bases between the two germline ends. The germline V gene encodes CDR1 MNHEY and CDR2 SMNVEV (reference sequence). This CDR3 is CASSPPPVWNTEAFF. The CDR3 DNA sequence: TGTGCCAGCAGTCCCCCACCGGTTTGGAACACTGAAGCTTTCTTT.

This chain uses TRBV6-1 with TRBJ2-5, with D hard to call. CDR1 is MNHNS, CDR2 SASEGT, per germline. Between the trimmed V and J ends, which lost 6 bases and 2 bases, there was a span of 10 bases. The CDR3 loop spans 13 amino acids. CDR3 in DNA: TGTGCCAGCAGAGGATCGAATCAAGAGACCCAGTACTTC. As protein: CASRGSNQETQYF.

The V gene is TRBV7-3, the J gene TRBJ1-1; possibly TRBD1 for D (5 bases). Trimming cost V 4 bases and J 1 base, with 7 bases left between them. Germline V CDR1 and CDR2: SGHTA, FQGTGA. This CDR3 contains 13 residues. CDR3 nucleotide sequence: TGTGCCAGCAGCTCCGACAGGAACACTGAAGCTTTCTTT. Translated: CASSSDRNTEAFF.

This chain connects TRBV5-1 to TRBJ1-1; D is possibly TRBD1 (5 bases). Germline V gene lookup returns CDR1 SGHRS and CDR2 YFSETQ. The CDR3 is 14 amino acids. V lost 3 bases and J 3 bases, leaving 12 bases between the germline ends. This CDR3 reads CASSWGRADTEAFF. In DNA form, the CDR3 reads TGCGCCAGCAGCTGGGGGAGGGCGGACACTGAAGCTTTCTTT.

The chain employs TRBV4-1 and TRBJ2-7; TRBD2 matches 8 bases. CDR3 length: 16 amino acids. From germline, CDR1 is MGHRA and CDR2 YSYEKL. The ends lost 1 base at V and 0 bases at J; junction bases unmatched: 5. The CDR3 loop is CASSQGGGRPSYEQYF. CDR3 nucleotide sequence: TGCGCCAGCAGCCAAGGCGGGGGGCGGCCCTCCTACGAGCAGTACTTC.

The chain links TRBV7-9 to TRBJ1-2, with D maybe TRBD1 (5 bases). Germline CDR1 reads SEHNR; CDR2 reads FQNEAQ (reference sequence). The CDR3 length is 15 residues. V was pared by 5 bases and J by 8 bases, with 21 bases between. CDR3 sequence: CASSPGLPLSGGYTF. The CDR3 coding sequence is TGTGCCAGCAGCCCGGGACTCCCCTTGTCGGGGGGCTACACCTTC.

The J gene is TRBJ2-5, the V gene TRBV11-3; possibly TRBD2 for D (7 bases). Per the germline V gene, CDR1 is SGHNT and CDR2 is YENEEA. V lost 5 bases to trimming and J lost 6 bases, with 13 bases between them. CDR3 length equals 13 residues. In DNA form, the CDR3 reads TGTGCCAGCAGCGGGGGGGCCGCAAAGACCCAGTACTTC. Residues: CASSGGAAKTQYF.

V gene TRBV5-4 combines with J gene TRBJ2-7, with TRBD1 matching 10 bases. The CDR3 loop spans 16 amino acids. Germline V gene lookup returns CDR1 SGHNT and CDR2 YYREEE (reference sequence). The trim removed 0 bases at V and 6 bases at J, leaving 9 bases unmatched. CDR3: CASSLVGTGVFGEQYF. For the CDR3, the DNA is TGTGCCAGCAGCTTGGTTGGGACAGGGGTTTTCGGCGAGCAGTACTTC. Drawing the rest from reference TRBV5-4 and TRBJ2-7, the complete variable domain is ETGVTQSPTHLIKTRGQQVTLRCSSQSGHNTVSWYQQALGQGPQFIFQYYREEENGRGNFPPRFSGLQFPNYSSELNVNALELDDSALYLCASSLVGTGVFGEQYFGPGTRLTVT.

The chain uses TRBV9 and TRBJ1-4; 12 bases are a match to TRBD1. From germline, CDR1 is SGDLS and CDR2 YYNGEE. The CDR3 spans 14 residues. The trim removed 4 bases at V and 8 bases at J, leaving 3 bases unmatched. CDR3 in amino acids: CASSLGQGAEKLFF. The DNA for the CDR3 is TGTGCCAGCAGCCTGGGACAGGGGGCGGAAAAACTGTTTTTT.

The chain links TRBV27 to TRBJ2-5, with D possibly being TRBD1 (5 bases). This CDR3 comprises 14 residues. The V and J ends lost 3 bases and 6 bases respectively, with 14 bases between them. Germline V CDR1 and CDR2: MNHEY, SMNVEV (reference sequence). CDR3 residues: CASSFAQARQTQYF. CDR3 nucleotide sequence: TGTGCCAGCAGTTTCGCACAGGCTAGACAGACCCAGTACTTC.

This chain joins TRBV5-6 and TRBJ1-1; the match to TRBD1 covers 8 bases. V shed 1 base and J 2 bases; nucleotides not matched to a gene: 7. The germline gives CDR1 SGHDT, CDR2 YYEEEE. This CDR3 is built from 16 residues. Here the CDR3 DNA reads TGTGCCAGCAGCTTGTTGGGACAGGAAGGAAACACTGAAGCTTTCTTT. Residues: CASSLLGQEGNTEAFF.

The CDR3: CASSGDPASYEQYF. CDR3 DNA sequence: TGTGCCAGCAGCGGCGACCCGGCCTCCTACGAGCAGTACTTC. The chain joins TRBV14 to TRBJ2-7; no reliable D call. The germline V and J ends were trimmed by 5 bases and 0 bases, with 11 bases remaining between them. CDR3 length equals 14 residues. Germline V gene lookup returns CDR1 SGHDN and CDR2 FVKESK.

This chain connects TRBV4-1 to TRBJ2-3, with 9 bases fitting TRBD1. V was pared by 0 bases and J by 2 bases, with 15 bases of the junction left unmatched. The CDR3 loop spans 20 amino acids. Germline CDR1 is MGHRA and CDR2 is YSYEKL. For the CDR3, the DNA is TGCGCCAGCAGCCAAGATCTAGGGGACAGGGTGGAGATGTACACAGATACGCAGTATTTT. Its protein is CASSQDLGDRVEMYTDTQYF.

The genes are TRBV27 and TRBJ2-7; D gene unclear. The CDR3 spans 13 residues. Germline V gene sequence: CDR1 MNHEY, CDR2 SMNVEV (reference sequence). V was pared by 3 bases and J by 1 base, with 7 bases between. CDR3 in amino acids: CASSLMPSYEQYF. Here the CDR3 DNA reads TGTGCCAGCAGTTTGATGCCTTCCTACGAGCAGTACTTC.

The chain uses TRBV10-3 and TRBJ1-2; no firm D call. There are 12 residues in the CDR3. CDR1 is ENHRY and CDR2 is SYGVKD in the germline V gene. V lost 1 base and J 4 bases, leaving 4 bases between the germline ends. This chain's CDR3 is CAISEYSYGYTF. CDR3 nucleotides: TGTGCCATCAGTGAGTATAGCTATGGCTACACCTTC.

V and J are TRBV5-1 and TRBJ1-2, with 11 bases that match TRBD1. Germline values: CDR1 SGHRS, CDR2 YFSETQ. The CDR3 runs to 17 residues. V shed 4 bases and J 6 bases; nucleotides not matched to a gene: 14. CDR3 residues: CASSEGPGQGARNGYTF. CDR3 bases: TGCGCCAGCAGCGAGGGACCAGGACAGGGGGCCCGGAATGGCTACACCTTC.

The chain carries TRBV5-1 and TRBJ1-1, with 10 bases fitting TRBD1. In germline, CDR1 is SGHRS, CDR2 YFSETQ. The V gene end was trimmed by 1 base and the J gene end by 1 base; junction bases not matched to a gene: 7. The CDR3 loop spans 17 amino acids. The CDR3 DNA reads as TGCGCCAGCAGCTTGTCGGGACAGGGGCCTTCGAACACTGAAGCTTTCTTT. It codes for CASSLSGQGPSNTEAFF.

The chain has TRBV6-6 and TRBJ2-3, with a possible D match to TRBD1 (6 bases). Germline V gene sequence: CDR1 MNHNY, CDR2 SVGAGI (reference sequence). The CDR3 totals 14 residues. The ends were cut back, 7 bases at V and 4 bases at J, with 15 bases in the middle. This CDR3 is CASTLQGSADTQYF. The CDR3 bases are TGTGCCAGCACCTTACAGGGTTCGGCAGATACGCAGTATTTT.

The V and J genes are TRBV21-1 and TRBJ1-4; the tabulated D call, TRBD1, remains unverified against the DNA. TRBV21-1 represents a pseudogene. The CDR3 consists of 15 residues. CDR3 sequence (DNA): TGTGCCAGCAGCAAAGCCGTACAGGGCGCCGAAAAACTGTTTTTT. Encoded protein: CASSKAVQGAEKLFF.

This clone was seen just once. The V and J genes are TRBV15 and TRBJ2-7; 9 bases are shared with TRBD1. With 1 base clipped from V and 6 bases from J, the junction kept 7 bases outside the gene matches. Per germline, CDR1 LNHNV and CDR2 YYDKDF (reference sequence). The CDR3 covers 15 residues. CDR3: CATSRGRTGAAEQYF. The CDR3 bases are TGTGCCACCAGCAGAGGGAGGACAGGGGCGGCCGAGCAGTACTTC.

This clone has just one count. The chain joins TRBV30 to TRBJ2-5; D is possibly TRBD2 (5 bases). V was cut by 4 bases and J by 3 bases, with 9 bases left in between. The CDR3 length is 12 residues. Germline CDR1 GTSNPN, CDR2 SVGIG (reference sequence). CDR3 nucleotides: TGTGCCTGGAAGGGAGACGAAGAGACCCAGTACTTC. Amino acid sequence: CAWKGDEETQYF.